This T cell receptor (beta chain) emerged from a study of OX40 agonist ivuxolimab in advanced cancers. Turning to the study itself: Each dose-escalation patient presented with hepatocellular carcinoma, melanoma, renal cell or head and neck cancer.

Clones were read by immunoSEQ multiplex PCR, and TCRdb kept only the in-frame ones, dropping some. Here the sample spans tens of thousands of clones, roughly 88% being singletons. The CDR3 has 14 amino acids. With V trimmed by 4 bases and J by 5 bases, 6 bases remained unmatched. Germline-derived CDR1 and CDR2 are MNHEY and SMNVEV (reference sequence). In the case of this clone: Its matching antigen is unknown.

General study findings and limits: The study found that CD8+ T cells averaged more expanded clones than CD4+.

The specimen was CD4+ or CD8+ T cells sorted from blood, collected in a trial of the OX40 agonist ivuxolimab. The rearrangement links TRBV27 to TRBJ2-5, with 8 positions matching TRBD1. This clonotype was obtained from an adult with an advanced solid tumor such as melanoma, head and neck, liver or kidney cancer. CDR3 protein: CASSSRDRRETQYF. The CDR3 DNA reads TGTGCCAGCAGTTCGAGGGACAGGAGGGAGACCCAGTACTTC.